The clone carrying this T cell receptor (beta chain) was seen only a few times. Its specificity is unknown. Other nucleotide sequences in the sample specify the same CDR3. Isolated RNA was reverse transcribed in full, so expressed TCRB transcripts were sequenced. The assay was immunoSEQ multiplex PCR, and TCRdb's table has in-frame clones only and misses some. The table has about 900,000 clones, about a sixth seen once. The CDR3 spans 15 residues. Germline V lookup: CDR1 MGHDK, CDR2 SYGVNS. V shed 6 bases and J shed 5 bases, with 19 bases lying between them. These data belong to a study of beta chain features in type 1 diabetes. Study findings and constraints: The analysis here could not establish whether HLA type shapes TCRB rearrangement.

This receptor was identified in a woman between 18 and 29 years old in good health. The sequencing sample was made of naive CD4+ T cells from blood. The rearrangement uses TRBV25-1 and TRBJ1-2; D not certain. The CDR3 sequence is CASSLGSLQGYGYTF. As DNA, the CDR3 is TGTGCCAGCAGCCTAGGCAGCCTGCAAGGGTATGGCTACACCTTC.